This TCR beta chain was sequenced in a study of OX40 agonist ivuxolimab in advanced cancers. Turning to the study itself: It was permissible to have had prior anti-PD-1, anti-PD-L1 or anti-CTLA-4 therapy, and around 40% had some. Study outcomes and limitations: At 0.1-3.0 mg/kg, partial responders had clonal expansion among the lowest observed. CD4+ T cells averaged fewer expanded clones than CD8+ T cells.

Worth noting for this clone: Antigen specificity is unknown.

Data came from immunoSEQ multiplex PCR; TCRdb stores just in-frame clones and leaves some out. The sample lists 25,000 or so clones, 83% occurring once. If patients had autoimmune disease history or systemic immunosuppression, they were excluded. This CDR3 has 18 residues. The ends lost 2 bases at V and 4 bases at J; junction bases unmatched: 13. CDR1 and CDR2 from the germline V gene are MGHRA and YSYEKL. This chain uses TRBV4-1 with TRBJ2-2; 7 bases are a match to TRBD1. This specimen was CD4+ or CD8+ T cells sorted from blood, taken in a trial of the OX40 agonist ivuxolimab. This sequence was found in an adult with an advanced solid tumor such as melanoma, head and neck, liver or kidney cancer. Here the CDR3 reads CASSQLHPGTDFTGELFF. The CDR3 DNA follows: TGCGCCAGCAGCCAATTGCATCCCGGGACAGATTTCACCGGGGAGCTGTTTTTT.